A single sample gave rise to the 17 T cell receptor beta chains below, sequenced in a study of blood T cell repertoires in COVID-19. The method was immunoSEQ multiplex PCR; TCRdb's version includes in-frame clones alone and lacks a portion of them. The table lists around 220,000 clones, roughly 84% of them singletons, with approximately 6.2% in the top ten. Sequencing was carried out using PBMCs or T cells enriched from blood (not recorded which). The receptors shown here come from a woman between 40 and 50 years old who had recovered from COVID-19.

The V and J genes are TRBV19 and TRBJ1-5; a weak D match, TRBD1 (5 bases). There are 15 residues in the CDR3. V was clipped by 3 bases and J by 0 bases, with 9 bases between them. Germline CDR1 and CDR2: LNHDA and SQIVND (reference sequence). Here the CDR3 reads CASSIGAYSNQPQHF. The CDR3 nucleotides are TGTGCCAGTAGTATTGGGGCTTATAGCAATCAGCCCCAGCATTTT.

The chain couples TRBV30 to TRBJ2-3, with 7 bases identical to TRBD2. The CDR3 consists of 14 residues. The germline gives CDR1 GTSNPN, CDR2 SVGIG (reference sequence). The trim removed 4 bases at V and 0 bases at J, leaving 4 bases unmatched. CDR3 loop: CAWTREKSTDTQYF. In nucleotides, the CDR3 is TGTGCCTGGACGCGGGAGAAGAGCACAGATACGCAGTATTTT.

The chain carries TRBV2 and TRBJ1-2; D unclear. Per the germline V gene, CDR1 is SNHLY and CDR2 is FYNNEI. The CDR3 spans 11 residues. Trimming cost V 7 bases and J 2 bases, with 5 bases left between them. The CDR3, as DNA: TGTGCCAGCACAGTGAACTATGGCTACACCTTC. Residues: CASTVNYGYTF. Variable domain in full (rest from reference TRBV2 and TRBJ1-2): EPEVTQTPSHQVTQMGQEVILRCVPISNHLYFYWYRQILGQKVEFLVSFYNNEISEKSEIFDDQFSVERPDGSNFTLKIRSTKLEDSAMYFCASTVNYGYTFGSGTRLTVV.

The rearrangement uses TRBV28 and TRBJ1-6; D remains ambiguous. From germline, CDR1 is MDHEN and CDR2 SYDVKM. The CDR3 is made up of 15 amino acids. V was shortened by 3 bases and J by 11 bases, with 17 bases between the two germline ends. The CDR3 region is CASSFSLLIRPPLHF. As DNA, the CDR3 is TGTGCCAGCAGTTTTTCCCTCTTGATCAGGCCACCCCTCCACTTT.

The chain is built from TRBV7-9 and TRBJ2-3, with TRBD2 identical over 9 bases. Trimming took 2 bases from V and 5 from J; bases not matched to a gene: 5. This CDR3 has 15 amino acids. The germline V gene has CDR1 SEHNR and CDR2 FQNEAQ (reference sequence). CDR3 residues: CASSLPGLAKDTQYF. CDR3 sequence (DNA): TGTGCCAGCAGCTTACCGGGACTAGCAAAAGATACGCAGTATTTT.

This chain links TRBV2 with TRBJ2-3; weak D call: TRBD2 (5 bases). The germline V gene has CDR1 SNHLY and CDR2 FYNNEI. This CDR3 comprises 14 residues. Trimming stripped 3 bases from V and 4 bases from J, with 11 bases between. CDR3 region: CASSDYGSADTQYF. The CDR3, as DNA: TGTGCCAGCAGTGATTATGGGAGTGCAGATACGCAGTATTTT.

As concerns this clone: The sample has other DNA sequences that encode this CDR3 too. The rearrangement joins TRBV27 to TRBJ1-1; possibly TRBD1 for D (6 bases). The germline V and J ends were trimmed by 2 bases and 4 bases, with 17 bases remaining between them. The germline V gene has CDR1 MNHEY and CDR2 SMNVEV (reference sequence). CDR3 length equals 16 residues. The CDR3 here is CASSLDPQGRGTEAFF. CDR3 DNA: TGTGCCAGCAGTTTAGATCCCCAGGGGAGGGGCACTGAAGCTTTCTTT.

The chain joins TRBV7-2 to TRBJ1-5, with 7 positions matching TRBD1. From germline, CDR1 is SGHTA and CDR2 FQGNSA. With V trimmed by 5 bases and J by 6 bases, 10 bases remained unmatched. The CDR3 loop spans 15 amino acids. The DNA for the CDR3 is TGTGCCAGCAGCACCACAGGGGCGGGAGGTCAGCCCCAGCATTTT. This codes for CASSTTGAGGQPQHF.

CDR3 sequence: CASSPIPGHSSGYTF. In DNA, the CDR3 is TGTGCCAGCAGCCCCATTCCGGGACATTCGTCCGGCTACACCTTC. The V and J genes are TRBV6-5 and TRBJ1-2; D might be TRBD1 (6 bases). Trimming took 6 bases from V and 8 from J, leaving 22 bases between them. This CDR3 region has 15 residues. Germline V gene lookup returns CDR1 MNHEY and CDR2 SVGAGI.

The CDR3 protein is CASNPGGFTEAFF. CDR3 bases: TGTGCCAGCAATCCAGGGGGCTTCACTGAAGCTTTCTTT. The chain has TRBV21-1 and TRBJ1-1; the table names TRBD1, a call not compared with the DNA. TRBV21-1 has pseudogene status. There are 13 residues in the CDR3.

The V and J genes are TRBV2 and TRBJ2-1, with D tentatively TRBD2 (6 bases). V was clipped by 5 bases and J by 4 bases, with 6 bases between them. The CDR3 totals 12 residues. The V gene's germline CDR1 is SNHLY and CDR2 FYNNEI. The CDR3 DNA reads as TGTGCCAGCAGTCGGGAGTACAATGAGCAGTTCTTC. This encodes CASSREYNEQFF.

V and J are TRBV27 and TRBJ1-4, with TRBD1 as a possible D gene (6 bases). V lost 8 bases and J 8 bases, leaving 18 bases between the germline ends. CDR3 length: 14 residues. Germline assignment: CDR1 MNHEY and CDR2 SMNVEV (reference sequence). The chain's CDR3 is CASGTTARGEKLFF. For the CDR3, the DNA is TGTGCCAGCGGGACGACAGCGAGGGGGGAAAAACTGTTTTTT.

The chain carries TRBV5-1 and TRBJ1-1, with 8 bases fitting TRBD1. With V trimmed by 4 bases and J by 0 bases, 8 bases remained unmatched. CDR3 length: 16 amino acids. Per germline, CDR1 SGHRS and CDR2 YFSETQ. The CDR3 DNA reads TGCGCCAGCAGCATCGGGACAGGTTTTATGAACACTGAAGCTTTCTTT. Its protein is CASSIGTGFMNTEAFF.

This sequence joins TRBV2 and TRBJ2-3, with unresolved D. Trimming took 4 bases from V and 5 from J, leaving 13 bases between them. The CDR3 covers 14 residues. Germline assignment: CDR1 SNHLY and CDR2 FYNNEI. The CDR3 sequence: CASSGLARLDTQYF. The CDR3 nucleotides read TGTGCCAGCAGTGGACTTGCTAGGTTAGATACGCAGTATTTT.

The chain joins TRBV18 to TRBJ1-5, with unresolved D. Germline V gene lookup returns CDR1 KGHSH and CDR2 LQKENI. Trimming left V 6 bases short and J 7 bases short, with 16 bases between. The CDR3 has 14 amino acids. CDR3 sequence reads: CASSPGLAEQPQHF. The DNA for the CDR3 is TGTGCCAGCTCCCCGGGTCTTGCGGAGCAGCCCCAGCATTTT.

J is TRBJ2-5 and V is TRBV6-5; D may be TRBD2 (6 bases). The CDR3 totals 13 residues. V lost 8 bases and J 5 bases, leaving 15 bases between the germline ends. Germline CDR1 and CDR2: MNHEY and SVGAGI. CDR3 region: CASGWLGGETQYF. The CDR3 DNA is TGTGCCAGCGGATGGCTCGGAGGGGAGACCCAGTACTTC.

The gene calls are TRBV28 and TRBJ2-3; 7 bases map to TRBD2. V trimming: 5 bases; J trimming: 2 bases; junction bases outside the gene matches: 4. Germline-derived CDR1 and CDR2 are MDHEN and SYDVKM. The CDR3 covers 14 residues. The CDR3: CASSNRLATDTQYF. CDR3 in DNA: TGTGCCAGCAGTAATAGACTAGCCACAGATACGCAGTATTTT.